The 28 T cell receptor beta chains below come from one sample, sequenced in a study of graft-versus-host responses after intestinal transplantation. No antigen is known for these receptors. Produced via immunoSEQ multiplex PCR; TCRdb's table is partial and in-frame only. Found here are roughly 90,000 clones, about 87% of them singletons; the top ten hold around 0.3%. Sequenced material: unstimulated CD4+ T cells sorted from spleen or lymph node cells, taken before transplant. Receptor source: a human donor who was the organ donor for an intestinal transplant.

The chain joins TRBV2 to TRBJ1-1; maybe TRBD1 (6 bases). V was clipped by 7 bases and J by 0 bases, with 9 bases between them. The CDR3 loop spans 13 amino acids. The germline CDR1 and CDR2 sequences are SNHLY and FYNNEI. This chain's CDR3 is CASITGMNTEAFF. CDR3 nucleotides: TGTGCCAGCATTACAGGGATGAACACTGAAGCTTTCTTT.

The count of this clone is one. The chain links TRBV5-1 to TRBJ2-7, with 10 bases lining up with TRBD1. V was pared by 4 bases and J by 8 bases, with 18 bases of the junction left unmatched. This CDR3 spans 17 amino acids. The germline V gene encodes CDR1 SGHRS and CDR2 YFSETQ. The CDR3 DNA is TGCGCCAGCAGCCTCCATCCGCCGGGACAGGGGACCTCGAAGCAGTACTTC. It codes for CASSLHPPGQGTSKQYF.

This chain connects TRBV21-1 to TRBJ1-1. TRBV21-1 is classified as a pseudogene. CDR3 length: 12 residues. DNA of the CDR3: TGTGCCAGCAGCAAAATTGAGGATGAAGCTTTCTTT. Translating gives CASSKIEDEAFF.

This clone has just one count. V and J are TRBV7-2 and TRBJ2-3, with a possible D match to TRBD2 (5 bases). The CDR3 length is 15 residues. V was pared by 3 bases and J by 4 bases, with 14 bases between. Germline CDR1 is SGHTA and CDR2 is FQGNSA. The CDR3 loop is CASSFPSTTADTQYF. The CDR3 nucleotides are TGTGCCAGCAGCTTCCCCTCGACTACTGCAGATACGCAGTATTTT.

The table lists this clone with a count of one. The rearrangement joins TRBV10-2 to TRBJ2-7, with D maybe TRBD1 (6 bases). The CDR3 has 14 residues. Trimming left V 8 bases short and J 3 bases short, with 17 bases between. Germline CDR1 is WSHSY and CDR2 is SAAADI. CDR3 loop: CASSLGAFIYEQYF. The CDR3 DNA reads TGCGCCAGCTCTTTGGGGGCCTTTATCTACGAGCAGTACTTC.

The V gene is TRBV19, the J gene TRBJ1-2, with 7 bases fitting TRBD1. Losses at the gene ends were 7 bases for V and 0 bases for J; bases not matched to a gene: 2. Per germline, CDR1 LNHDA and CDR2 SQIVND (reference sequence). The CDR3 loop spans 13 amino acids. The CDR3 DNA reads as TGTGCCAGTACCGACAGGGCTAACTATGGCTACACCTTC. Encoded protein: CASTDRANYGYTF.

This clone was observed a handful of times. The chain carries TRBV4-1 and TRBJ1-1, with D possibly TRBD1 on 6 matching bases. The CDR3 covers 14 residues. The ends were cut back, 4 bases at V and 1 base at J, with 10 bases in the middle. The germline gives CDR1 MGHRA, CDR2 YSYEKL. This chain's CDR3 is CASSLGAPNTEAFF. Written as DNA, the CDR3 is TGCGCCAGCAGCCTGGGGGCTCCGAACACTGAAGCTTTCTTT.

The rearrangement uses TRBV6-4 and TRBJ2-3; 11 bases fit TRBD2. Germline V gene data show CDR1 as MRHNA and CDR2 as SNTAGT. Trimming removed 3 bases from V and 9 bases from J; junction bases left unmatched: 5. This CDR3 spans 14 amino acids. CDR3 DNA: TGTGCCAGCAGTGAGCTAGCGGGAGGCCGCACGCAGTATTTT. This translates into CASSELAGGRTQYF.

In its sample, this clone was seen once. The chain has TRBV5-6 and TRBJ2-5; TRBD2 matches 7 bases. V gave up 4 bases and J gave up 5 bases; unmatched junction bases: 8. CDR1 is SGHDT, CDR2 YYEEEE, per germline. This CDR3 contains 14 residues. Written as DNA, the CDR3 is TGTGCCAGCAGCATCCGGGACTACGGGGAGACCCAGTACTTC. Translating it yields CASSIRDYGETQYF. The whole variable domain, remainder taken from reference TRBV5-6 and TRBJ2-5, is DAGVTQSPTHLIKTRGQQVTLRCSPKSGHDTVSWYQQALGQGPQFIFQYYEEEERQRGNFPDRFSGHQFPNYSSELNVNALLLGDSALYLCASSIRDYGETQYFGPGTRLLVL.

CDR3 loop: CASSQDEYGYTF. The CDR3 DNA follows: TGTGCCAGCAGCCAAGATGAGTATGGCTACACCTTC. The chain joins TRBV14 to TRBJ1-2, with D hard to call. The CDR3 has 12 residues. Germline V CDR1 and CDR2: SGHDN, FVKESK. Trimming left V 0 bases short and J 5 bases short, with 4 bases between.

This chain connects TRBV7-2 to TRBJ2-2, with TRBD1 as a possible D gene (6 bases). The CDR3 runs 14 residues. The germline gives CDR1 SGHTA, CDR2 FQGNSA. V was shortened by 0 bases and J by 8 bases, with 10 bases between the two germline ends. CDR3 in DNA: TGTGCCAGCAGCTTAGCGACAGGTCGAGGGGAGCTGTTTTTT. Translating it yields CASSLATGRGELFF.

This chain links TRBV4-2 with TRBJ1-5, with D tentatively TRBD1 (5 bases). The CDR3 runs to 17 residues. Per the germline V gene, CDR1 is LGHNA and CDR2 is YNFKEQ. V was shortened by 0 bases and J by 4 bases, with 16 bases between the two germline ends. The CDR3 DNA sequence: TGTGCCAGCAGCCAAGATCGAATGTGGGGGAGGAATCAGCCCCAGCATTTT. It yields the protein CASSQDRMWGRNQPQHF.

The chain employs TRBV6-6 and TRBJ2-7; 7 bases fit TRBD1. This CDR3 has 15 amino acids. Trimming removed 2 bases from V and 2 bases from J; junction bases left unmatched: 6. Per the germline V gene, CDR1 is MNHNY and CDR2 is SVGAGI (reference sequence). The CDR3, as DNA: TGTGCCAGCAGTTACAAAGGACAGGCGACCTACGAGCAGTACTTC. Translating it yields CASSYKGQATYEQYF.

The chain couples TRBV2 to TRBJ1-2, with D possibly TRBD1 on 6 matching bases. V shed 6 bases and J shed 2 bases, with 13 bases lying between them. This CDR3 is 14 amino acids long. Germline V CDR1 and CDR2: SNHLY, FYNNEI. The DNA of the CDR3 is TGTGCCAGCAGCCAACAGGGCCGAAACTATGGCTACACCTTC. It yields the protein CASSQQGRNYGYTF.

This clone was recorded a few times. V is TRBV21-1 and J is TRBJ2-1; the table's D call, TRBD2, has no DNA check behind it. TRBV21-1 is termed a pseudogene. CDR3 size: 15 residues. CDR3 protein: CASSKGETAGREQFF. The CDR3 DNA is TGTGCCAGCAGCAAAGGGGAGACGGCCGGACGGGAGCAGTTCTTC.

This sequence joins TRBV7-9 and TRBJ1-2, with D unclear. Trimming took off 4 bases at V and 0 bases at J, with 12 bases between the two ends. CDR1 SEHNR and CDR2 FQNEAQ come from the germline V gene (reference sequence). The length of the CDR3 is 15 residues. As DNA, the CDR3 is TGTGCCAGCAGCTGGGTTGGGGAGGCTAACTATGGCTACACCTTC. Translation: CASSWVGEANYGYTF.

The chain combines TRBV7-2 with TRBJ2-7; 11 bases map to TRBD2. The V gene's germline CDR1 is SGHTA and CDR2 FQGNSA. The length of the CDR3 is 15 residues. Trimming removed 4 bases from V and 0 bases from J; junction bases left unmatched: 2. DNA of the CDR3: TGTGCCAGCAGCTCTCTAGCGGGAGGCTCCTACGAGCAGTACTTC. Its protein is CASSSLAGGSYEQYF.

Worth noting for this clone: One end of the junction is discordant with germline, which a read error may explain. The V call is TRBV7-6, the J call TRBJ2-2; tentatively, D is TRBD1 (6 bases). Germline values: CDR1 SGHVS, CDR2 FNYEAQ. The CDR3 runs to 14 residues. The CDR3 sequence: CTSSLAGVTGELFF. CDR3 coding DNA: TGTACCAGCAGCTTAGCAGGGGTCACCGGGGAGCTGTTTTTT. The variable domain in full, with the rest retrieved from reference TRBV7-6 and TRBJ2-2, is GAGVSQSPRYKVTKRGQDVALRCDPISGHVSLYWYRQALGQGPEFLTYFNYEAQQDKSGLPNDRFSAERPEGSISTLTIQRTEQRDSAMYRCTSSLAGVTGELFFGEGSRLTVL.

V usage is TRBV10-2 and J usage is TRBJ2-2, with D possibly being TRBD1 or TRBD2 (5 bases each). The CDR3 spans 15 residues. The germline V gene encodes CDR1 WSHSY and CDR2 SAAADI. The V end lost 10 bases, the J end lost 6 bases, and 21 bases lay between the germline ends. The CDR3, as DNA: TGCGCCACCAGGGCCCTCGACCGGGAATCCGGGGAGCTGTTTTTT. This translates into CATRALDRESGELFF.

The V and J genes are TRBV11-2 and TRBJ2-1; D not resolved. Germline V gene lookup returns CDR1 SGHAT and CDR2 FQNNGV. V was cut by 1 base and J by 6 bases, with 10 bases left in between. The CDR3 length is 14 residues. The CDR3 here is CASSLAASINEQFF. As DNA, the CDR3 is TGTGCCAGCAGCTTAGCGGCTAGTATCAATGAGCAGTTCTTC.

The chain carries TRBV30 and TRBJ1-1, with 7 positions matching TRBD1. This CDR3 is 13 amino acids long. CDR1 and CDR2 (germline): GTSNPN, SVGIG (reference sequence). Trimming took 5 bases from V and 1 from J; bases not matched to a gene: 4. The CDR3: CAWSGQPNTEAFF. The CDR3 DNA reads as TGTGCCTGGTCGGGACAGCCGAACACTGAAGCTTTCTTT.

The chain has TRBV7-6 and TRBJ2-5; possible D gene TRBD2, 6 bases. Trimming removed 3 bases at V and 10 bases at J, with 18 bases between. The germline V gene has CDR1 SGHVS and CDR2 FNYEAQ. This CDR3 comprises 14 residues. CDR3 sequence reads: CASSLHGTQVIQYF. In DNA form, the CDR3 reads TGTGCCAGCAGCTTGCACGGGACTCAGGTGATCCAGTACTTC.

V is TRBV6-4 and J is TRBJ1-4; maybe TRBD1 (5 bases). CDR1 is MRHNA, CDR2 SNTAGT, per germline. CDR3 length: 14 amino acids. Trimming removed 7 bases at V and 5 bases at J, with 14 bases between. Here the CDR3 DNA reads TGTGCCAGCACCGGGACTGCCGCGAATGAAAAACTGTTTTTT. Its translation is CASTGTAANEKLFF.

This chain links TRBV5-4 with TRBJ1-2; unclear D gene. CDR3 length equals 14 residues. Germline V lookup: CDR1 SGHNT, CDR2 YYREEE (reference sequence). The ends were cut back, 0 bases at V and 3 bases at J, with 9 bases in the middle. Here the CDR3 reads CASSLGTDDYGYTF. As DNA, the CDR3 is TGTGCCAGCAGCTTGGGGACTGACGACTATGGCTACACCTTC. The full variable domain, its missing parts supplied by reference TRBV5-4 and TRBJ1-2, is ETGVTQSPTHLIKTRGQQVTLRCSSQSGHNTVSWYQQALGQGPQFIFQYYREEENGRGNFPPRFSGLQFPNYSSELNVNALELDDSALYLCASSLGTDDYGYTFGSGTRLTVV.

The rearrangement uses TRBV18 and TRBJ2-7, with a tentative D call TRBD1 (5 bases). Germline V gene lookup returns CDR1 KGHSH and CDR2 LQKENI. V was cut by 4 bases and J by 0 bases, with 13 bases left in between. The CDR3 has 15 residues. The CDR3 sequence is CASSQTGPYSYEQYF. The CDR3 bases are TGTGCCAGCTCACAAACAGGACCTTACTCCTACGAGCAGTACTTC.

This chain links TRBV5-4 with TRBJ2-2; no clear D gene. Between the trimmed V and J ends, which lost 0 bases and 3 bases, there was a span of 6 bases. CDR1 is SGHNT and CDR2 is YYREEE in the germline V gene (reference sequence). This CDR3 is built from 14 residues. CDR3 residues: CASSLDPDTGELFF. The CDR3 region has the DNA TGTGCCAGCAGCTTGGACCCGGACACCGGGGAGCTGTTTTTT.

This chain joins TRBV18 and TRBJ1-5; D uncertain. Germline loops: CDR1 KGHSH, CDR2 LQKENI. V was shortened by 4 bases and J by 0 bases, with 4 bases between the two germline ends. This CDR3 spans 13 amino acids. CDR3 sequence (DNA): TGTGCCAGCTCACTGTATAGCAATCAGCCCCAGCATTTT. Amino acids: CASSLYSNQPQHF.

The rearrangement joins TRBV7-2 to TRBJ1-2, with D possibly TRBD1 on 5 matching bases. The CDR3 runs to 16 residues. Germline-derived CDR1 and CDR2 are SGHTA and FQGNSA. V was cut by 4 bases and J by 2 bases, with 17 bases left in between. This CDR3 is CASSSRVWGSNYGYTF. The CDR3 coding sequence is TGTGCCAGCAGCTCCAGGGTGTGGGGCTCCAACTATGGCTACACCTTC.